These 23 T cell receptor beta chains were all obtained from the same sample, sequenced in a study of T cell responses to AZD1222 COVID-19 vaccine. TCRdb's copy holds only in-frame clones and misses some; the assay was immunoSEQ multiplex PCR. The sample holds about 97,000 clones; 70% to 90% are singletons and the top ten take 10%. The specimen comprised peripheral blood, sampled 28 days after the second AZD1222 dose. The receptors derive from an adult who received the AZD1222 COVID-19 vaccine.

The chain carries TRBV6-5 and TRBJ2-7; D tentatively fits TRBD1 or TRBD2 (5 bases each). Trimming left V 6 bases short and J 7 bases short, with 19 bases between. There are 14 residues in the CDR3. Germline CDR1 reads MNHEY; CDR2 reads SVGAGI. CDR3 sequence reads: CASRPARDRGEQYF. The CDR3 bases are TGTGCCAGCAGACCTGCCCGGGACCGCGGGGAGCAGTACTTC.

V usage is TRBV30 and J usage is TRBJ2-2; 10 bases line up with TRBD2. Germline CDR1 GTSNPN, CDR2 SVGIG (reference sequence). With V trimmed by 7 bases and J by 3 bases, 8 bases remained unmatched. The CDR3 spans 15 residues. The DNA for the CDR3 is TGTGCCTTCCAAGGGGGGACTAGCGACACCGGGGAGCTGTTTTTT. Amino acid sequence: CAFQGGTSDTGELFF. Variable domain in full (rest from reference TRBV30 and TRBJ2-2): SQTIHQWPATLVQPVGSPLSLECTVEGTSNPNLYWYRQAAGRGLQLLFYSVGIGQISSEVPQNLSASRPQDRQFILSSKKLLLSDSGFYLCAFQGGTSDTGELFFGEGSRLTVL.

DNA for the CDR3: TGCGCCAGCAGGGGACAGCTCTCTGGGGCCAACGTCCTGACTTTC. Protein product: CASRGQLSGANVLTF. The gene calls are TRBV5-1 and TRBJ2-6; 7 bases fit TRBD1. Germline V gene data show CDR1 as SGHRS and CDR2 as YFSETQ. The CDR3 contains 15 residues. Trimming removed 5 bases from V and 0 bases from J; junction bases left unmatched: 2. Full variable domain (remainder filled in from reference TRBV5-1 and TRBJ2-6): KAGVTQTPRYLIKTRGQQVTLSCSPISGHRSVSWYQQTPGQGLQFLFEYFSETQRNKGNFPGRFSGRQFSNSRSEMNVSTLELGDSALYLCASRGQLSGANVLTFGAGSRLTVL.

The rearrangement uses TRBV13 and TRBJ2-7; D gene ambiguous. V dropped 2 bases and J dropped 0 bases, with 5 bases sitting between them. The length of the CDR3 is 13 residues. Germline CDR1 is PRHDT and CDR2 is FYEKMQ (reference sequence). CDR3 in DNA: TGTGCCAGCAGCTTAACCAGCTCCTACGAGCAGTACTTC. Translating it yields CASSLTSSYEQYF. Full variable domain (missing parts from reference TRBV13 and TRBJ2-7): AAGVIQSPRHLIKEKRETATLKCYPIPRHDTVYWYQQGPGQDPQFLISFYEKMQSDKGSIPDRFSAQQFSDYHSELNMSSLELGDSALYFCASSLTSSYEQYFGPGTRLTVT.

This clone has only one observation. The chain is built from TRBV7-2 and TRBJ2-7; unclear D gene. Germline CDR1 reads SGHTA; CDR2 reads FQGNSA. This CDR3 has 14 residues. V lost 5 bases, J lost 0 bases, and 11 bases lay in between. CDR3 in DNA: TGTGCCAGCAGCGCCCGACTGATCTCCTACGAGCAGTACTTC. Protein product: CASSARLISYEQYF. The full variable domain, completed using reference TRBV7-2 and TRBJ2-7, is GAGVSQSPSNKVTEKGKDVELRCDPISGHTALYWYRQSLGQGLEFLIYFQGNSAPDKSGLPSDRFSAERTGGSVSTLTIQRTQQEDSAVYLCASSARLISYEQYFGPGTRLTVT.

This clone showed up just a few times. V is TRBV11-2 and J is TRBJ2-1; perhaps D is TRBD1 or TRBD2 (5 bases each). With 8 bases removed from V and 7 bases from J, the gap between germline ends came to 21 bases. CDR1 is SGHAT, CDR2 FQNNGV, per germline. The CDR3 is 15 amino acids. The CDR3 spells CASEEARGLKNEQFF. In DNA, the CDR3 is TGTGCCAGCGAAGAGGCGAGGGGCTTAAAGAATGAGCAGTTCTTC.

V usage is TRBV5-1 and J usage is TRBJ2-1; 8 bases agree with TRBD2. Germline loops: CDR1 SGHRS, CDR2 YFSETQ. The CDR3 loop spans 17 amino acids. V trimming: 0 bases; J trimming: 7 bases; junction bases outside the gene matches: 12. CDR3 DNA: TGCGCCAGCAGCTTGGCCAGTGGGGCGGGAGGACGTAATGAGCAGTTCTTC. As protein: CASSLASGAGGRNEQFF. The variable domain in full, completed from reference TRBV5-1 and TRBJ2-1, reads KAGVTQTPRYLIKTRGQQVTLSCSPISGHRSVSWYQQTPGQGLQFLFEYFSETQRNKGNFPGRFSGRQFSNSRSEMNVSTLELGDSALYLCASSLASGAGGRNEQFFGPGTRLTVL.

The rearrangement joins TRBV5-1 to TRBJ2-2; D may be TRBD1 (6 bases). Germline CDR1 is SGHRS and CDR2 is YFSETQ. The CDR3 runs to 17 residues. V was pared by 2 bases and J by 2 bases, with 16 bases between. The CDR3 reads CASSFRLRTANTGELFF. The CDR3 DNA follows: TGCGCCAGCAGCTTTCGTCTCAGGACAGCCAACACCGGGGAGCTGTTTTTT.

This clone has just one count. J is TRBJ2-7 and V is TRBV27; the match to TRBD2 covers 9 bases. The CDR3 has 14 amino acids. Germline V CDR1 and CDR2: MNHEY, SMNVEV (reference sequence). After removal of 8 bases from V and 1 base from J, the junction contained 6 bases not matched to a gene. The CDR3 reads CASSGLAGSYEQYF. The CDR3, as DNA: TGTGCCAGCTCGGGGCTAGCGGGATCCTACGAGCAGTACTTC.

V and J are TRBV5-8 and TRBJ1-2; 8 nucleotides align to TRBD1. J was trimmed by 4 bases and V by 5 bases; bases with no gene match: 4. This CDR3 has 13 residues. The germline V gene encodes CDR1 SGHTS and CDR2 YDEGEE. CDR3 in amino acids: CASRRGTGYGYTF. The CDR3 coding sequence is TGTGCCAGCAGACGGGGGACAGGCTATGGCTACACCTTC.

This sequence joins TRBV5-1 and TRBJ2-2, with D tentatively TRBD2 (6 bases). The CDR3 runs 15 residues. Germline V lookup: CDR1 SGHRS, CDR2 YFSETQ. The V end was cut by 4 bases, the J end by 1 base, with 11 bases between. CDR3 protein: CASSGGQGNTGELFF. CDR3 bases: TGCGCCAGCAGCGGAGGGCAAGGGAACACCGGGGAGCTGTTTTTT.

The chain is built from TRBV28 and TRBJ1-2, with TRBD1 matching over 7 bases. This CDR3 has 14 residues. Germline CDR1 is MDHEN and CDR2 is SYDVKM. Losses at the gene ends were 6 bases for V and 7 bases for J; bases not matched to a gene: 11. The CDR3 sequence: CASSSRTGASGYTF. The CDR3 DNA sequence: TGTGCCAGCAGCTCCCGGACAGGCGCCAGTGGCTACACCTTC.

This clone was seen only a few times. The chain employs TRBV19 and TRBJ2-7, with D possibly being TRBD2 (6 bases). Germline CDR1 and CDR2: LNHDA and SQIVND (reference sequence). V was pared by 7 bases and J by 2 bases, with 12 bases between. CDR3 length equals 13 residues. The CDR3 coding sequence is TGTGCCAGTATAGGAGGGGCGACCTACGAGCAGTACTTC. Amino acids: CASIGGATYEQYF. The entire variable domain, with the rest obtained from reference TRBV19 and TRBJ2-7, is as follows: DGGITQSPKYLFRKEGQNVTLSCEQNLNHDAMYWYRQDPGQGLRLIYYSQIVNDFQKGDIAEGYSVSREKKESFPLTVTSAQKNPTAFYLCASIGGATYEQYFGPGTRLTVT.

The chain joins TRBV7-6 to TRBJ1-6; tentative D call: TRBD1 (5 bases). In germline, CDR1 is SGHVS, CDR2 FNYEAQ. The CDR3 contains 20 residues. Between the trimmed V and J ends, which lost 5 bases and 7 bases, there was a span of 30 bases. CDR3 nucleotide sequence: TGTGCCAGCAGCCCGAGACCGGGGCTCCCAAGGTTCCTAACGAATTCACCCCTCCACTTT. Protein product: CASSPRPGLPRFLTNSPLHF.

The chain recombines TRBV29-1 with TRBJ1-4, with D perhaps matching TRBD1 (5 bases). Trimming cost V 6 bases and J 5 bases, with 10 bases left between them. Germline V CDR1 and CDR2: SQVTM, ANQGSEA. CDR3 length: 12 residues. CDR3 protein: CSVRRGNEKLFF. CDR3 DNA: TGCAGCGTCCGGCGGGGGAATGAAAAACTGTTTTTT.

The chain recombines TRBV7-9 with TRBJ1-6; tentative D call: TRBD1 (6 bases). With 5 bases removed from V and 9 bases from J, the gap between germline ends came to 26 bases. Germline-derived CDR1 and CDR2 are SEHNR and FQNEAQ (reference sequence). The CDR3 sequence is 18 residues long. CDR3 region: CASSLIRARTATGSPLHF. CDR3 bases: TGTGCCAGCAGCCTAATTAGGGCGAGGACAGCGACAGGTTCACCCCTCCACTTT.

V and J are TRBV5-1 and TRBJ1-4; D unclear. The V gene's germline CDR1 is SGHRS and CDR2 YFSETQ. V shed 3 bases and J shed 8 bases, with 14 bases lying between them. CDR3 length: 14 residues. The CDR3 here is CASSWATRGEKLFF. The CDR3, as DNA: TGCGCCAGCAGCTGGGCCACCCGAGGGGAAAAACTGTTTTTT.

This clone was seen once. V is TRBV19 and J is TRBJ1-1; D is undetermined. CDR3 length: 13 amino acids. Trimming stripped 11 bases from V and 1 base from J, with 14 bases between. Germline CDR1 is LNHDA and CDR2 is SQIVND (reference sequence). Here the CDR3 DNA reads TGTGCCTCAAAACCCCGGGCGAACACTGAAGCTTTCTTT. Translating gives CASKPRANTEAFF. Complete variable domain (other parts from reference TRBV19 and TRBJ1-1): DGGITQSPKYLFRKEGQNVTLSCEQNLNHDAMYWYRQDPGQGLRLIYYSQIVNDFQKGDIAEGYSVSREKKESFPLTVTSAQKNPTAFYLCASKPRANTEAFFGQGTRLTVV.

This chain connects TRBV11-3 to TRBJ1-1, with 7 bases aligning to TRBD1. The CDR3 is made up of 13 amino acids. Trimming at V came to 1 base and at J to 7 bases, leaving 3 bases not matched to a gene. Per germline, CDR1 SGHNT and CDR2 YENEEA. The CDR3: CASSLGQGGEAFF. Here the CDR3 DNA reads TGTGCCAGCAGCTTAGGACAGGGAGGTGAAGCTTTCTTT.

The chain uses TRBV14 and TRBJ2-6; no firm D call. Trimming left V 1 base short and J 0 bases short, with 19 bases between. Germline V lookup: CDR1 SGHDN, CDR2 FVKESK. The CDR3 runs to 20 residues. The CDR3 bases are TGTGCCAGCAGCCAAGCTTTGGGGTTAGGTCTAGGCTCTGGGGCCAACGTCCTGACTTTC. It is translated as CASSQALGLGLGSGANVLTF.

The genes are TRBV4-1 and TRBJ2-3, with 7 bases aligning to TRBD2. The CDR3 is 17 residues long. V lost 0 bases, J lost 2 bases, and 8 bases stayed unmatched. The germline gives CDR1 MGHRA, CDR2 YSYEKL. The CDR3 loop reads CASSQDGAGTYTDTQYF. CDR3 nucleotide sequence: TGCGCCAGCAGCCAAGATGGAGCGGGGACCTACACAGATACGCAGTATTTT.

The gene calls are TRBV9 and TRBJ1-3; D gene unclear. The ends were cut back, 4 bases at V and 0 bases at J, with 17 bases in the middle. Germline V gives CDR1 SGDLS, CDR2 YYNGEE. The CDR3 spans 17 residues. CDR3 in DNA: TGTGCCAGCAGCCCCCGGGGAATGGGCCTCTCTGGAAACACCATATATTTT. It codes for CASSPRGMGLSGNTIYF.

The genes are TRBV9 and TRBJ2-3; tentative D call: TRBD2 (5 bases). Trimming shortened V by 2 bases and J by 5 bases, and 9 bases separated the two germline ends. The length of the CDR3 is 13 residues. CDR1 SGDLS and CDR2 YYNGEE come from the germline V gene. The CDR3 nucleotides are TGTGCCAGCAGCGTGACCGGGGAAGATACGCAGTATTTT. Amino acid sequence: CASSVTGEDTQYF.